This TCR beta chain was sequenced for a study of identical twins. Findings and caveats of the study: Beta clonotypes that were abundant in cord blood contained fewer insertions, a pattern absent from memory repertoires.

The germline V gene has CDR1 KGHDR and CDR2 SFDVKD. The CDR3 totals 16 residues. V was clipped by 2 bases and J by 1 base; unmatched bases: 2. Via MiXCR, TCRdb re-called the 5' RACE reads, giving one row per CDR3 protein. The sample comprises 200,000 to 300,000 distinct CDR3 sequences, around 7% of which are singletons, and approximately 3.7% rests with the top ten. The table lists this clonotype with many counts. The antigen remains unidentified. Everyone who donated was a healthy Caucasian. In addition, the sample was reused for a study of yellow fever vaccine responses in identical twins.

The source material was memory (CD45RO+) T cells sorted from blood. The TCR originated in a woman aged 18-29 years in good health. The genes are TRBV24-1 and TRBJ2-1; TRBD2 matches 9 bases. The CDR3 sequence: CATSDSSGRSYNEQFF. In nucleotides, the CDR3 is TGTGCCACCAGTGATTCCAGCGGGAGGTCCTACAATGAGCAGTTCTTC.